The 10 T cell receptor beta chains in this list originate from one sample, sequenced in a study of graft-versus-host responses after intestinal transplantation. For these receptors, no antigen is known. Clones were sequenced by immunoSEQ multiplex PCR, and TCRdb holds only the in-frame ones, with some missing. This sample has 90,000 to 130,000 clones, with approximately 92% found just once. Sequenced here: unstimulated CD8+ T cells sorted from spleen or lymph node cells, sampled before intestinal transplant. The receptors shown here come from a human donor who received an intestinal transplant.

This chain links TRBV28 with TRBJ2-7; TRBD1 matches at 10 bases. CDR3 size: 15 residues. V lost 5 bases, J lost 1 base, and 5 bases stayed unmatched. CDR1 and CDR2 from the germline V gene are MDHEN and SYDVKM. CDR3 nucleotides: TGTGCCAGCAGTCTGAAGGACAGGGGGTCCTACGAGCAGTACTTC. This translates into CASSLKDRGSYEQYF.

The chain is built from TRBV18 and TRBJ2-5; 9 nucleotides agree with TRBD1. CDR3 length equals 12 residues. J was trimmed by 14 bases and V by 6 bases; bases with no gene match: 10. The germline gives CDR1 KGHSH, CDR2 LQKENI. The CDR3 region has the DNA TGTGCCAGCTCGGCGGACAGGGGTTTGGGCTACTTC. Protein: CASSADRGLGYF.

The DNA for the CDR3 is TGTGCCAGCAGTTTATTTTCCGTCAGGCCCTACGAGCAGTACTTC. Residues: CASSLFSVRPYEQYF. This chain joins TRBV28 and TRBJ2-7; D not resolved. V lost 1 base and J lost 2, with 12 bases in between. Germline-derived CDR1 and CDR2 are MDHEN and SYDVKM. This CDR3 has 15 amino acids.

This clone was seen more than once but under ten times. The rearrangement joins TRBV5-4 to TRBJ2-7; 8 nucleotides match TRBD2. Germline-derived CDR1 and CDR2 are SGHNT and YYREEE (reference sequence). The length of the CDR3 is 14 residues. Trimming cost V 4 bases and J 2 bases; bases outside gene matches: 5. CDR3: CASSPSGRPYEQYF. CDR3 DNA sequence: TGTGCCAGCAGCCCGAGCGGGAGACCCTACGAGCAGTACTTC. Supplemented by reference TRBV5-4 and TRBJ2-7, the full variable domain reads ETGVTQSPTHLIKTRGQQVTLRCSSQSGHNTVSWYQQALGQGPQFIFQYYREEENGRGNFPPRFSGLQFPNYSSELNVNALELDDSALYLCASSPSGRPYEQYFGPGTRLTVT.

This chain connects TRBV7-8 to TRBJ2-7; 12 nucleotides line up with TRBD2. The germline V gene encodes CDR1 SGHVS and CDR2 FQNEAQ. The CDR3 extends over 15 amino acids. V was clipped by 5 bases and J by 4 bases; unmatched bases: 6. The CDR3 sequence is CASSAPLAGGYEQYF. The DNA of the CDR3 is TGTGCCAGCAGCGCACCGCTAGCGGGAGGGTACGAGCAGTACTTC.

This chain uses TRBV27 with TRBJ1-5; D is uncertain. Germline V CDR1 and CDR2: MNHEY, SMNVEV (reference sequence). Between the trimmed V and J ends, which lost 3 bases and 5 bases, there was a span of 8 bases. The CDR3 is 13 amino acids. CDR3 protein: CASSFSRDQPQHF. As DNA, the CDR3 is TGTGCCAGCAGTTTTTCCAGAGATCAGCCCCAGCATTTT.

A few counts support this clone. The V call is TRBV11-2, the J call TRBJ2-7; no clear D gene. Germline V gives CDR1 SGHAT, CDR2 FQNNGV. Trimming cost V 4 bases and J 5 bases, with 9 bases left between them. This CDR3 spans 12 amino acids. The CDR3 coding sequence is TGTGCCAGCAGCTCTGGAGTGGACGAGCAGTACTTC. Translating gives CASSSGVDEQYF.

The J gene is TRBJ1-2, the V gene TRBV13; 7 nucleotides agree with TRBD1. V was pared by 4 bases and J by 4 bases, with 6 bases of the junction left unmatched. This CDR3 contains 14 residues. Per germline, CDR1 PRHDT and CDR2 FYEKMQ (reference sequence). The CDR3 loop is CASSSRGQIYGYTF. CDR3 DNA sequence: TGTGCCAGCAGCTCGAGGGGACAGATCTATGGCTACACCTTC.

This chain connects TRBV5-1 to TRBJ1-5, with 9 nucleotides matching TRBD1. Germline V gives CDR1 SGHRS, CDR2 YFSETQ. This CDR3 comprises 15 residues. Trimming cost V 2 bases and J 4 bases; bases outside gene matches: 4. In DNA form, the CDR3 reads TGCGCCAGCAGCTTCGACAGGGGGGAAAATCAGCCCCAGCATTTT. Its translation is CASSFDRGENQPQHF.

The V gene is TRBV9, the J gene TRBJ2-3; 16 bases align to TRBD2. The germline gives CDR1 SGDLS, CDR2 YYNGEE. Losses at the gene ends were 3 bases for V and 6 bases for J; bases not matched to a gene: 4. The CDR3 covers 16 residues. The CDR3 spells CASSEGTSGRGDTQYF. The CDR3 DNA sequence: TGTGCCAGCAGCGAGGGGACTAGCGGGAGGGGGGATACGCAGTATTTT.